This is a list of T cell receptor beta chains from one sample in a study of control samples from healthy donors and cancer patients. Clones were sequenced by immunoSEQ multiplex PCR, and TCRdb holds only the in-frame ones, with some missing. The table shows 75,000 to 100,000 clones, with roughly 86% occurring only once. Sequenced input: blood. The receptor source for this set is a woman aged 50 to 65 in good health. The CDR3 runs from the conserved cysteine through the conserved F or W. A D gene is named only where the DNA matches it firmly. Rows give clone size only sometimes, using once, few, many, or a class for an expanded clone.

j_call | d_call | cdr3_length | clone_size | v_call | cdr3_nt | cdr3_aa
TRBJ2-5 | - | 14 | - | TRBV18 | TGTGCCAGCTCACCACCGTGGGCGAAAGAGACCCAGTACTTC | CASSPPWAKETQYF
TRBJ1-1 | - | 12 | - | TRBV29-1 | TGCAGCGTTGAAACAGTAAACACTGAAGCTTTCTTT | CSVETVNTEAFF
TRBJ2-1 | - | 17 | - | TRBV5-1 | TGCGCCAGCAGCGTTGGATGGGGCGGGGGCTATTACAATGAGCAGTTCTTC | CASSVGWGGGYYNEQFF
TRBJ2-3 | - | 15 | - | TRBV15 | TGTGCCACCAGCAGAGCCTCTAGAACCACAGATACGCAGTATTTT | CATSRASRTTDTQYF
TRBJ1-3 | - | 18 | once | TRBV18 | TGTGCCAGCTCACCATGGAGGCCTTTTCCCGACTCTGGAAACACCATATATTTT | CASSPWRPFPDSGNTIYF
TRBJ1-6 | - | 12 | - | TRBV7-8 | TGTGCCAGCAGCGACGGAGGTTCACCCCTCCACTTT | CASSDGGSPLHF
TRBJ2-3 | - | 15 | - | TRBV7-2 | TGTGCCAGCAACTCAGGGGGGCGGAGCACAGATACGCAGTATTTT | CASNSGGRSTDTQYF
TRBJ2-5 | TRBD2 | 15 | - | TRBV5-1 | TGCGCCAGCAGCTTCCGGAGCGGGGGGGCTGAGACCCAGTACTTC | CASSFRSGGAETQYF
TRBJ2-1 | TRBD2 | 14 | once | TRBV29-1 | TGCAGCGCCCAGGGACTAGCGGCAAGCAATGAGCAGTTCTTC | CSAQGLAASNEQFF
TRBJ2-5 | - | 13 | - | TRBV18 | TGTGCCAGCTCACCGGGACTCAAAGAGACCCAGTACTTC | CASSPGLKETQYF
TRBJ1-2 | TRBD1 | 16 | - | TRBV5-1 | TGCGCCAGCAGCGGCCGGGACAGGGGTTCCCTGGATGGCTACACCTTC | CASSGRDRGSLDGYTF
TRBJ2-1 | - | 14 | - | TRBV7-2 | TGTGCCAGCCATTCAGGGTTGGGCTACAATGAGCAGTTCTTC | CASHSGLGYNEQFF
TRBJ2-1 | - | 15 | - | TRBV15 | TGTGCCACCAGCAGAGGGGGCAGATCCTACAATGAGCAGTTCTTC | CATSRGGRSYNEQFF
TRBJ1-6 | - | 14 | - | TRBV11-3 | TGTGCCAGCAGCTTAGAGGGCCTGAATTCACCCCTCCACTTT | CASSLEGLNSPLHF
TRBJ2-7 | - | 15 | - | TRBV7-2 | TGTGCCAGCAGCTCTCGGTTCCCGAGCTCCTACGAGCAGTACTTC | CASSSRFPSSYEQYF
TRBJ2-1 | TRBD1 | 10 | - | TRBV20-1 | TGCAGTGCTCAGGGGGATGAGCAGTTCTTC | CSAQGDEQFF
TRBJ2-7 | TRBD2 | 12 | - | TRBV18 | TGTGCCAGCCAAATAGCGGGAGCCGAGCAGTACTTC | CASQIAGAEQYF
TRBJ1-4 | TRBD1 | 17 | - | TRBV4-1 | TGCGCCAGCAGCCGGGGACAGGGGGCTATGTCGAATGAAAAACTGTTTTTT | CASSRGQGAMSNEKLFF
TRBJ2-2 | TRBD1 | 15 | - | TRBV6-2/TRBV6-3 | TGTGCCAGCAGTTACAGACAGGGGAGGTCCGGGGAGCTGTTTTTT | CASSYRQGRSGELFF
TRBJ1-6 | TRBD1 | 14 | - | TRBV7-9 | TGTGCCAGCACCAAACAGGGGATAGCTTCACCCCTCCACTTT | CASTKQGIASPLHF
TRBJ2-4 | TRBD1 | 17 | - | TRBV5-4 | TGTGCCAGCAGCACATCACAGGGGGCTTCGTCCAAAAACATTCAGTACTTC | CASSTSQGASSKNIQYF
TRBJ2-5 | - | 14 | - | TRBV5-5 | TGTGCCAGCAGCTTGGAGGAGGGGCGAGAGACCCAGTACTTC | CASSLEEGRETQYF
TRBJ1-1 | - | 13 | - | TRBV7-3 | TGTGCCAGCAGCCCCCTCTTGAACACTGAAGCTTTCTTT | CASSPLLNTEAFF
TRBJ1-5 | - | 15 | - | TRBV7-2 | TGTGCCAGCAGCCAGGACAGCCTATCACGACAGCCCCAGCATTTT | CASSQDSLSRQPQHF
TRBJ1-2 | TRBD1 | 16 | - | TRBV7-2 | TGTGCCAGCAGCTTAGAGATCCCAATAGGGGGCGCTGGCTACACCTTC | CASSLEIPIGGAGYTF
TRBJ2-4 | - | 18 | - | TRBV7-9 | TGTGCCAGCAGTCTACCTCGGGGGAGTCCCCTAGCCAAAAACATTCAGTACTTC | CASSLPRGSPLAKNIQYF
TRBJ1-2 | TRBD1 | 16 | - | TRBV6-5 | TGTGCCAGCAGTTACTCGCTGACGACAGGGGTACTAGGCTACACCTTC | CASSYSLTTGVLGYTF
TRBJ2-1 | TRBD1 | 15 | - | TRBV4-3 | TGCGCCAGCAGCCAAGACAGGCTGACAGGGGGTGAGCAGTTCTTC | CASSQDRLTGGEQFF